A selection of T cell receptor beta chains follows, all from one sample in a study of identical twins. TCRdb re-derived calls from the 5' RACE reads in MiXCR, one entry per CDR3 protein. The table has more than 1.5 million distinct CDR3 sequences, about 30% seen once; the top ten hold less than 0.35%. Sequenced material: cord blood. The receptors were sampled from a newborn girl in good health. The CDR3 runs from the conserved cysteine through the conserved F or W. A D gene is named only where the DNA matches it firmly. Clone size appears in some rows only: once, few, many, or a class for an expanded clone.

j_call,d_call,v_call,clone_size,cdr3_aa,cdr3_nt
TRBJ2-1,TRBD2,TRBV4-1,-,CASSQGRGRDSYNEQFF,TGCGCCAGCAGCCAAGGGCGGGGGAGGGACTCCTACAATGAGCAGTTCTTC
TRBJ2-5,-,TRBV20-1,-,CSAPLGALGETQYF,TGCAGTGCTCCACTAGGCGCCCTGGGAGAGACCCAGTACTTC
TRBJ2-3,-,TRBV20-1,few,CSARVPGPHTDTQYF,TGCAGTGCTAGAGTCCCAGGACCCCACACAGATACGCAGTATTTT
TRBJ1-2,-,TRBV15,-,CASSRKGVLGYTF,TGTGCCTCCAGCAGAAAAGGCGTTCTGGGCTACACCTTC
TRBJ2-5,-,TRBV12-3/TRBV12-4,-,CASHSGSVSYNEQYF,TGTGCCAGCCACTCCGGGTCCGTCTCCTACAATGAGCAGTACTTC
TRBJ1-2,-,TRBV10-3,few,CAISEDSAYGYTF,TGTGCCATCAGTGAGGACAGTGCGTATGGCTACACCTTC
TRBJ1-2,-,TRBV21-1,few,CASSLQGYTF,TGTGCCAGCAGCCTACAGGGCTACACCTTC
TRBJ2-5,TRBD2,TRBV24-1,few,CATSDLTSGGYNEQYF,TGTGCCACCAGTGATTTAACTAGCGGGGGGTACAATGAGCAGTACTTC
TRBJ1-5,-,TRBV10-3,-,CAIAQEYQPQHF,TGTGCCATCGCACAGGAGTATCAGCCCCAGCATTTT
TRBJ1-5,-,TRBV12-3/TRBV12-4,-,CASSLERTLNQPQHF,TGTGCCAGCAGTTTAGAAAGGACACTTAATCAGCCCCAGCATTTT
TRBJ2-4,TRBD2,TRBV12-3/TRBV12-4,-,CASTGLAGGDIQYF,TGTGCCAGCACCGGACTAGCGGGGGGGGACATTCAGTACTTC
TRBJ2-3,TRBD2,TRBV20-1,-,CSARIAGGRPDTQYF,TGCAGTGCTAGGATAGCGGGGGGCCGTCCAGATACGCAGTATTTT
TRBJ2-7,-,TRBV7-2,-,CASSLAQRTYEQYF,TGTGCCAGCAGCTTAGCACAGAGGACCTACGAGCAGTACTTC
TRBJ2-5,TRBD2,TRBV20-1,few,CSAGTSGGHQETQYF,TGCAGTGCCGGGACTAGCGGAGGGCATCAAGAGACCCAGTACTTC
TRBJ2-7,-,TRBV4-2,few,CASSQPAMLGSYEQYF,TGTGCCAGCAGCCAACCAGCAATGTTAGGCTCCTACGAGCAGTACTTC
TRBJ2-7,-,TRBV3-1,-,CASSPTRLVYERYF,TGTGCCAGCAGCCCTACCCGACTAGTCTACGAGCGGTACTTC
TRBJ1-2,TRBD1,TRBV7-2,-,CASSTTGLGYTF,TGTGCCAGCAGCACGACAGGGTTAGGCTACACCTTC
TRBJ2-5,TRBD2,TRBV10-3,few,CAISAGLVQETQYF,TGTGCCATCAGTGCTGGACTAGTCCAAGAGACCCAGTACTTC
TRBJ2-1,-,TRBV13,few,CASSLEQVDAYNEQFF,TGTGCCAGCAGCTTAGAGCAGGTAGATGCCTACAATGAGCAGTTCTTC
TRBJ1-1,TRBD1,TRBV20-1,-,CSAYRGPRNTEAFF,TGCAGTGCTTACAGGGGGCCAAGGAACACTGAAGCTTTCTTT